Shown below are 29 T cell receptor beta chains from a single sample sequenced in a study of blood T cell repertoires in COVID-19. Here immunoSEQ multiplex PCR was the method, and the copy in TCRdb shows in-frame clones only, minus some. The sample contains around 190,000 clones, 70% to 90% of which appear only once. Sequencing was performed on peripheral blood. Receptors originate from a human donor in a cohort sampled during active COVID-19.

The V and J genes are TRBV5-1 and TRBJ1-2, with unresolved D. V lost 4 bases to trimming and J lost 2 bases, with 9 bases between them. This CDR3 has 13 amino acids. The germline V gene has CDR1 SGHRS and CDR2 YFSETQ. CDR3 in DNA: TGCGCCAGCAGCGGCGGGGTGAACTATGGCTACACCTTC. Protein: CASSGGVNYGYTF. Combining the CDR3 with reference TRBV5-1 and TRBJ1-2 gives the whole variable domain KAGVTQTPRYLIKTRGQQVTLSCSPISGHRSVSWYQQTPGQGLQFLFEYFSETQRNKGNFPGRFSGRQFSNSRSEMNVSTLELGDSALYLCASSGGVNYGYTFGSGTRLTVV.

This chain uses TRBV6-2 or TRBV6-3 with TRBJ1-1; D is possibly TRBD1 (5 bases). The V gene lost 5 bases and the J gene lost 4 bases, with 14 bases spanning the gap. The CDR3 sequence is 14 residues long. Germline V gene lookup returns CDR1 MNHEY and CDR2 SVGEGT. The chain's CDR3 is CASSKVLGGTEAFF. DNA for the CDR3: TGTGCCAGCAGTAAAGTTCTCGGGGGCACTGAAGCTTTCTTT.

This chain uses TRBV12-3 or TRBV12-4 with TRBJ1-1; possible D gene TRBD1, 6 bases. CDR3 size: 13 residues. The germline V and J ends were trimmed by 5 bases and 1 base, with 8 bases remaining between them. In DNA, the CDR3 is TGTGCCAGCAGTCTGGGACAGAACACTGAAGCTTTCTTT. It translates to CASSLGQNTEAFF.

The chain recombines TRBV4-2 with TRBJ1-1, with 10 bases fitting TRBD1. Looked up from germline, CDR1 is LGHNA and CDR2 is YNFKEQ. V dropped 6 bases and J dropped 1; count of bases not matched to a gene: 5. The CDR3 is 15 amino acids. The CDR3 coding sequence is TGTGCCAGCAGTGGACAGGGGGAAGGGAACACTGAAGCTTTCTTT. This sequence encodes CASSGQGEGNTEAFF.

This clone was observed a handful of times. The chain links TRBV27 to TRBJ1-1, with 8 bases fitting TRBD1. There are 13 residues in the CDR3. Germline assignment: CDR1 MNHEY and CDR2 SMNVEV (reference sequence). Unmatched junction bases numbered 4, after V lost 3 bases and J lost 7 bases. The CDR3 coding sequence is TGTGCCAGCAGTTTCCGGACAGGGAGTGAAGCTTTCTTT. It yields the protein CASSFRTGSEAFF.

The chain carries TRBV5-6 and TRBJ2-6; D may be TRBD1 (5 bases). V lost 1 base, J lost 2 bases, and 10 bases lay in between. Looked up from germline, CDR1 is SGHDT and CDR2 is YYEEEE. This CDR3 spans 16 amino acids. The CDR3 sequence is CASSLLGAAGANVLTF. The CDR3 DNA reads as TGTGCCAGCAGCTTGTTAGGGGCGGCTGGGGCCAACGTCCTGACTTTC.

The rearrangement links TRBV2 to TRBJ1-1; D ambiguous. The CDR3 covers 13 residues. The germline V gene has CDR1 SNHLY and CDR2 FYNNEI. Trimming pared 9 bases from V and 4 bases from J, leaving 15 bases between. CDR3 region: CARIREGGTEAFF. The CDR3 DNA reads as TGTGCCAGAATCCGAGAGGGAGGCACTGAAGCTTTCTTT.

The V gene is TRBV3-1 (or the pseudogene TRBV3-2), the J gene TRBJ2-5; tentative D call: TRBD2 (6 bases). Per germline, CDR1 LGHDT and CDR2 YNNKEL (reference sequence). Trimming left V 1 base short and J 2 bases short, with 11 bases between. The CDR3 spans 15 residues. CDR3 bases: TGTGCCAGCAGCCAAGGCAGTAGCGGTCAAGAGACCCAGTACTTC. This encodes CASSQGSSGQETQYF.

The V call is TRBV21-1, the J call TRBJ1-1; TRBD1, the table's D call, was not compared with the DNA. TRBV21-1 is a documented pseudogene. The CDR3 is made up of 11 amino acids. The CDR3 sequence is CASSKEHQTVF. The CDR3 region has the DNA TGTGCCAGCAGCAAAGAACACCAGACAGTCTTT.

This chain connects TRBV7-9 to TRBJ2-3, with a tentative D call TRBD2 (6 bases). The germline gives CDR1 SEHNR, CDR2 FQNEAQ (reference sequence). V was pared by 0 bases and J by 4 bases, with 14 bases between. This CDR3 contains 16 residues. In nucleotides, the CDR3 is TGTGCCAGCAGCTTAGCTAGCGGACGACCCGCAGATACGCAGTATTTT. Translating it yields CASSLASGRPADTQYF.

Here the CDR3 reads CASSSAGGTDTQYF. The CDR3 coding sequence is TGTGCCAGCAGTTCAGCGGGAGGGACAGATACGCAGTATTTT. The rearrangement links TRBV28 to TRBJ2-3; 10 nucleotides agree with TRBD2. Trimming took 4 bases from V and 3 from J; bases not matched to a gene: 1. Germline lookup yields CDR1 MDHEN and CDR2 SYDVKM. CDR3 size: 14 residues.

V and J are TRBV19 and TRBJ2-1; the match to TRBD2 covers 10 bases. The V and J ends lost 6 bases and 7 bases, in that order; junction bases with no gene match: 6. The CDR3 extends over 14 amino acids. Germline CDR1 LNHDA, CDR2 SQIVND (reference sequence). CDR3 region: CASSPGSGGNEQFF. In DNA, the CDR3 is TGTGCCAGTAGCCCCGGTAGCGGGGGGAATGAGCAGTTCTTC.

The chain employs TRBV7-9 and TRBJ2-5; 7 bases map to TRBD1. The CDR3 runs 14 residues. With 5 bases clipped from V and 5 bases from J, the junction kept 8 bases outside the gene matches. CDR1 and CDR2 from the germline V gene are SEHNR and FQNEAQ (reference sequence). CDR3 amino acids: CASSVTGIGETQYF. For the CDR3, the DNA is TGTGCCAGCAGCGTGACAGGGATCGGCGAGACCCAGTACTTC.

This chain connects TRBV18 to TRBJ1-5; 8 nucleotides align to TRBD1. This CDR3 has 16 residues. The junction had 9 bases not matched to a gene; V was cut back by 3 bases and J by 5 bases. The germline V gene encodes CDR1 KGHSH and CDR2 LQKENI. The CDR3 bases are TGTGCCAGCTCACCCGGACAGGGACGAAGCGATCAGCCCCAGCATTTT. Residues: CASSPGQGRSDQPQHF. Based on the CDR3 plus reference TRBV18 and TRBJ1-5, the full variable domain is NAGVMQNPRHLVRRRGQEARLRCSPMKGHSHVYWYRQLPEEGLKFMVYLQKENIIDESGMPKERFSAEFPKEGPSILRIQQVVRGDSAAYFCASSPGQGRSDQPQHFGDGTRLSIL.

The V call is TRBV19, the J call TRBJ2-7, with 7 bases matching TRBD1. The trim removed 4 bases at V and 3 bases at J, leaving 6 bases unmatched. The CDR3 runs 14 residues. Per the germline V gene, CDR1 is LNHDA and CDR2 is SQIVND (reference sequence). The chain's CDR3 is CASSTITGVYEQYF. As DNA, the CDR3 is TGTGCCAGTAGTACGATTACAGGGGTCTACGAGCAGTACTTC.

This clone was recorded a few times. The chain has TRBV2 and TRBJ2-7; D ambiguous. The CDR3 sequence is 12 residues long. V lost 1 base to trimming and J lost 3 bases, with 4 bases between them. Per the germline V gene, CDR1 is SNHLY and CDR2 is FYNNEI. The CDR3: CASSEGSYEQYF. The CDR3 coding sequence is TGTGCCAGCAGTGAAGGGAGCTACGAGCAGTACTTC.

The rearrangement uses TRBV11-3 and TRBJ2-5, with 8 nucleotides matching TRBD2. Germline lookup yields CDR1 SGHNT and CDR2 YENEEA. The CDR3 is 15 residues long. Unmatched junction bases numbered 5, after V lost 4 bases and J lost 1 base. The CDR3 spells CASSSSGRLQETQYF. The CDR3 region has the DNA TGTGCCAGCAGCTCGAGCGGGAGACTCCAAGAGACCCAGTACTTC.

The chain uses TRBV5-1 and TRBJ2-3; 7 nucleotides line up with TRBD2. V was clipped by 5 bases and J by 1 base; unmatched bases: 4. CDR1 is SGHRS and CDR2 is YFSETQ in the germline V gene. This CDR3 is 14 amino acids long. The chain's CDR3 is CASRREIGTDTQYF. Here the CDR3 DNA reads TGCGCCAGCAGGCGGGAGATAGGCACAGATACGCAGTATTTT.

V and J are TRBV30 and TRBJ2-7; the D gene is possibly TRBD1 (6 bases). Trimming took 3 bases from V and 7 from J, leaving 16 bases between them. Germline V gene sequence: CDR1 GTSNPN, CDR2 SVGIG (reference sequence). The CDR3 spans 13 residues. In nucleotides, the CDR3 is TGTGCCTGGAGACAGGGACCCTCGGGGGAGCAGTACTTC. Amino acids: CAWRQGPSGEQYF. Filled out from reference TRBV30 and TRBJ2-7, the complete variable domain reads SQTIHQWPATLVQPVGSPLSLECTVEGTSNPNLYWYRQAAGRGLQLLFYSVGIGQISSEVPQNLSASRPQDRQFILSSKKLLLSDSGFYLCAWRQGPSGEQYFGPGTRLTVT.

This clone was counted once. The J gene is TRBJ1-5, the V gene TRBV7-9, with unresolved D. Trimming left V 1 base short and J 10 bases short, with 17 bases between. This CDR3 contains 15 residues. CDR1 and CDR2 (germline): SEHNR, FQNEAQ (reference sequence). The CDR3, as DNA: TGTGCCAGCAGCTTAGTCCTGTCGCCTAATTATCCCCAGCATTTT. Translation gives CASSLVLSPNYPQHF.

The genes are TRBV25-1 and TRBJ2-6; D gene unclear. The CDR3 runs to 16 residues. CDR1 and CDR2 from the germline V gene are MGHDK and SYGVNS. The V gene lost 4 bases and the J gene lost 2 bases, with 12 bases spanning the gap. The CDR3 reads CASSVSTPAGANVLTF. The CDR3 DNA reads TGTGCCAGCAGTGTTTCAACTCCTGCTGGGGCCAACGTCCTGACTTTC.

The chain joins TRBV5-4 to TRBJ2-5; D may be TRBD1 (5 bases). Germline values: CDR1 SGHNT, CDR2 YYREEE (reference sequence). The CDR3 extends over 15 amino acids. V was cut by 0 bases and J by 2 bases, with 11 bases left in between. The CDR3 is CASSLDGAGQETQYF. CDR3 bases: TGTGCCAGCAGCTTGGATGGGGCAGGACAAGAGACCCAGTACTTC.

The rearrangement joins TRBV7-2 to TRBJ1-3, with D unresolved. Germline assignment: CDR1 SGHTA and CDR2 FQGNSA. CDR3 length: 11 amino acids. Trimming cost V 4 bases and J 4 bases, with 2 bases left between them. The CDR3, as DNA: TGTGCCAGCAGCTCGGGAAACACCATATATTTT. Translating it yields CASSSGNTIYF. The whole variable domain, filled in from reference TRBV7-2 and TRBJ1-3, reads GAGVSQSPSNKVTEKGKDVELRCDPISGHTALYWYRQSLGQGLEFLIYFQGNSAPDKSGLPSDRFSAERTGGSVSTLTIQRTQQEDSAVYLCASSSGNTIYFGEGSWLTVV.

The gene calls are TRBV18 and TRBJ2-2, with 9 nucleotides matching TRBD1. V was pared by 4 bases and J by 7 bases, with 7 bases of the junction left unmatched. Germline V gene lookup returns CDR1 KGHSH and CDR2 LQKENI. The CDR3 spans 15 residues. DNA of the CDR3: TGTGCCAGCTCACTACAGGGGGCGCGTAGCGGGGAGCTGTTTTTT. Translated, it gives CASSLQGARSGELFF.

V usage is TRBV4-1 and J usage is TRBJ1-5; D not certain. The CDR3 covers 15 residues. V was pared by 3 bases and J by 1 base, with 10 bases between. Germline V gene sequence: CDR1 MGHRA, CDR2 YSYEKL. CDR3 sequence (DNA): TGCGCCAGCAGCCAGTTCAGATCCAGCAATCAGCCCCAGCATTTT. This codes for CASSQFRSSNQPQHF.

CDR3 in amino acids: CASSEQGIDSPLHF. The CDR3 bases are TGTGCCAGCAGTGAACAGGGGATAGATTCACCCCTCCACTTT. This chain connects TRBV6-1 to TRBJ1-6; the D gene is possibly TRBD1 (6 bases). V lost 2 bases, J lost 8 bases, and 10 bases lay in between. Germline V CDR1 and CDR2: MNHNS, SASEGT. The CDR3 loop spans 14 amino acids.

The DNA of the CDR3 is TGTGCCAGCAGCCAGGGGACTAGCGGGGGATCCAATGAGCAGTTCTTC. Translation: CASSQGTSGGSNEQFF. The genes are TRBV3-1 (or the pseudogene TRBV3-2) and TRBJ2-1, with 14 bases aligning to TRBD2. The V segment lost 3 bases and the J segment 6 bases; nucleotides outside the gene matches: 4. CDR1 and CDR2 from the germline V gene are LGHDT and YNNKEL (reference sequence). This CDR3 is built from 16 residues.

The V and J genes are TRBV25-1 and TRBJ1-2; 9 nucleotides align to TRBD1. The CDR3 is made up of 13 amino acids. The ends lost 6 bases at V and 7 bases at J; junction bases unmatched: 6. Germline loops: CDR1 MGHDK, CDR2 SYGVNS. The CDR3 region has the DNA TGTGCCAGCAGCCGGGACAGGGATGGTGGCTACACCTTC. Translated, it gives CASSRDRDGGYTF.

V is TRBV27 and J is TRBJ2-7; 15 bases align to TRBD2. The ends lost 8 bases at V and 3 bases at J; junction bases unmatched: 11. The length of the CDR3 is 17 residues. Per germline, CDR1 MNHEY and CDR2 SMNVEV (reference sequence). CDR3 amino acids: CASRGLAGGPRLYEQYF. For the CDR3, the DNA is TGTGCCAGCCGGGGACTAGCGGGAGGCCCTCGCCTCTACGAGCAGTACTTC.